These 23 T cell receptor beta chains originate from one sample sequenced in a study of regulatory dendritic cells for organ transplantation. Method: immunoSEQ multiplex PCR; TCRdb's copy keeps in-frame clones and lacks some. This repertoire shows roughly 28,000 clones, 82% found once; its top ten account for approximately 0.094%. Sequenced: naive CD4+ T cells from blood. The sample's subset: CD45RA+ naive T cells. These TCRs come from a human donor in good health.

The chain has TRBV5-1 and TRBJ2-3; the D gene is possibly TRBD2 (7 bases). V was trimmed by 0 bases and J by 5 bases, leaving 13 bases between them. Germline CDR1 SGHRS, CDR2 YFSETQ. This CDR3 spans 15 amino acids. In nucleotides, the CDR3 is TGCGCCAGCAGCTTGGTGGGGGGGGCTGGAGATACGCAGTATTTT. Amino acids: CASSLVGGAGDTQYF.

The V gene is TRBV2, the J gene TRBJ1-1, with D possibly matching TRBD1 (5 bases). This CDR3 region has 13 residues. Per germline, CDR1 SNHLY and CDR2 FYNNEI. V was trimmed by 4 bases and J by 1 base, leaving 7 bases between them. DNA of the CDR3: TGTGCCAGCAGTGCAGGACAGAACACTGAAGCTTTCTTT. This codes for CASSAGQNTEAFF.

The genes are TRBV18 and TRBJ2-3, with 9 bases aligning to TRBD1. The CDR3 is made up of 15 amino acids. J lost 1 base, V lost 2 bases, and 1 base had no gene match. Germline V lookup: CDR1 KGHSH, CDR2 LQKENI. Here the CDR3 DNA reads TGTGCCAGCTCACCAAGGACAGGGGGCACAGATACGCAGTATTTT. This gives the protein CASSPRTGGTDTQYF.

V and J are TRBV4-1 and TRBJ2-2; 9 bases line up with TRBD2. This CDR3 region has 18 residues. The germline V gene encodes CDR1 MGHRA and CDR2 YSYEKL. The V gene end was trimmed by 2 bases and the J gene end by 6 bases; junction bases not matched to a gene: 13. This chain's CDR3 is CASSQSASGAFLAGELFF. The CDR3 DNA reads as TGCGCCAGCAGCCAATCGGCTAGCGGGGCCTTTTTAGCCGGGGAGCTGTTTTTT.

The rearrangement joins TRBV10-3 to TRBJ2-5; maybe TRBD1 (6 bases). CDR1 and CDR2 from the germline V gene are ENHRY and SYGVKD. Deletions cut 10 bases from V and 0 bases from J, with 9 bases between. The CDR3 is 12 residues long. Here the CDR3 DNA reads TGTGCCAGCCGGGACAACCAAGAGACCCAGTACTTC. Protein sequence: CASRDNQETQYF.

This clone occurred a few times. The rearrangement uses TRBV29-1 and TRBJ2-1; D possibly corresponds to TRBD1 (6 bases). The germline gives CDR1 SQVTM, CDR2 ANQGSEA. Trimming took 7 bases from V and 7 from J, leaving 20 bases between them. CDR3 length: 14 amino acids. This chain's CDR3 is CSAQRSTGRNEQFF. The CDR3 DNA reads as TGCAGCGCCCAGCGGTCGACAGGACGGAATGAGCAGTTCTTC.

V and J are TRBV5-8 and TRBJ2-1, with TRBD2 identical over 7 bases. With 1 base clipped from V and 3 bases from J, the junction kept 4 bases outside the gene matches. Germline loops: CDR1 SGHTS, CDR2 YDEGEE. This CDR3 is 15 amino acids long. In DNA form, the CDR3 reads TGTGCCAGCAGCTTGATCAGCGGGAACTACAATGAGCAGTTCTTC. This gives the protein CASSLISGNYNEQFF.

The chain couples TRBV5-6 to TRBJ1-1; D gene uncertain. The CDR3 is 14 amino acids. Germline CDR1 SGHDT, CDR2 YYEEEE. The V and J ends lost 3 bases and 2 bases respectively, with 11 bases between them. The CDR3 bases are TGTGCCAGCAGCTGGGAGAGAGTTAACACTGAAGCTTTCTTT. Its protein product is CASSWERVNTEAFF.

The chain has TRBV6-5 and TRBJ1-2, with 9 bases that match TRBD1. This CDR3 has 13 amino acids. The V and J ends lost 8 bases and 6 bases, in that order; junction bases with no gene match: 7. CDR1 is MNHEY, CDR2 SVGAGI, per germline. CDR3 residues: CASPVGTGHGYTF. CDR3 nucleotides: TGTGCCAGCCCAGTGGGGACAGGGCATGGCTACACCTTC.

This chain uses TRBV19 with TRBJ1-5, with D perhaps TRBD1 (6 bases). Germline CDR1 and CDR2: LNHDA and SQIVND (reference sequence). This CDR3 region has 14 residues. The ends were cut back, 3 bases at V and 9 bases at J, with 15 bases in the middle. For the CDR3, the DNA is TGTGCCAGTAGTATTGAAACAGGGTGGAGGCCCCAGCATTTT. Residues: CASSIETGWRPQHF.

The V gene is TRBV7-9, the J gene TRBJ2-1; 7 bases align to TRBD1. From germline, CDR1 is SEHNR and CDR2 FQNEAQ (reference sequence). Trimming at V came to 5 bases and at J to 7 bases, leaving 2 bases not matched to a gene. This CDR3 has 12 amino acids. Written as DNA, the CDR3 is TGTGCCAGCAGCAGGACAGGAAATGAGCAGTTCTTC. This translates into CASSRTGNEQFF.

The genes are TRBV6-5 and TRBJ2-7, with 10 bases that match TRBD1. CDR1 is MNHEY, CDR2 SVGAGI, per germline. Unmatched junction bases numbered 4, after V lost 5 bases and J lost 3 bases. This CDR3 region has 14 residues. The CDR3 DNA reads as TGTGCCAGCAGTACCCGGACAGGGGGCTACGAGCAGTACTTC. It encodes CASSTRTGGYEQYF.

The rearrangement links TRBV5-4 to TRBJ2-7, with TRBD1 matching 7 bases. The CDR3 totals 16 residues. The junction had 12 bases not matched to a gene; V was cut back by 3 bases and J by 3 bases. Per germline, CDR1 SGHNT and CDR2 YYREEE (reference sequence). Written as DNA, the CDR3 is TGTGCCAGCAGCTCTCCAAAGCGGCAGGGGGTCTACGAGCAGTACTTC. Translation gives CASSSPKRQGVYEQYF.

This chain joins TRBV5-5 and TRBJ2-7; the D gene is possibly TRBD2 (5 bases). V was cut by 4 bases and J by 2 bases, with 16 bases left in between. This CDR3 comprises 15 residues. Germline V gives CDR1 SGHKS, CDR2 YYEKEE (reference sequence). The CDR3 loop is CASSPSIRGTYEQYF. The CDR3 region has the DNA TGTGCCAGCAGCCCCTCGATCCGGGGAACCTACGAGCAGTACTTC.

This clone was found once. J is TRBJ1-2 and V is TRBV10-3, with a tentative D call TRBD1 (6 bases). Trimming pared 0 bases from V and 4 bases from J, leaving 15 bases between. The germline V gene encodes CDR1 ENHRY and CDR2 SYGVKD. This CDR3 contains 16 residues. CDR3 loop: CAISESPGRGAYGYTF. In DNA, the CDR3 is TGTGCCATCAGTGAGTCTCCAGGCAGGGGAGCCTATGGCTACACCTTC.

The chain has TRBV11-3 and TRBJ1-1; D call uncertain. Per germline, CDR1 SGHNT and CDR2 YENEEA. The ends were cut back, 1 base at V and 7 bases at J, with 10 bases in the middle. CDR3 length: 13 amino acids. In nucleotides, the CDR3 is TGTGCCAGCAGCTTAGCCACGGAGGGTGAAGCTTTCTTT. This translates into CASSLATEGEAFF.

This chain connects TRBV18 to TRBJ2-7; 7 bases match TRBD1. CDR3 length: 16 amino acids. Germline CDR1 and CDR2: KGHSH and LQKENI. With V trimmed by 1 base and J by 2 bases, 8 bases remained unmatched. The CDR3 loop reads CASSPRNRDSTYEQYF. CDR3 nucleotides: TGTGCCAGCTCACCACGGAATCGGGACAGTACCTACGAGCAGTACTTC.

Here the CDR3 DNA reads TGTGCCAGTAGTATACCAGGGGGCTTGAACACTGAAGCTTTCTTT. It encodes CASSIPGGLNTEAFF. The genes are TRBV19 and TRBJ1-1; 8 positions agree with TRBD1. The length of the CDR3 is 15 residues. The germline V gene encodes CDR1 LNHDA and CDR2 SQIVND (reference sequence). J lost 0 bases, V lost 2 bases, and 2 bases had no gene match.

The chain uses TRBV19 and TRBJ1-1; TRBD1 might be the D (5 bases). The germline V gene has CDR1 LNHDA and CDR2 SQIVND (reference sequence). Trimming cost V 3 bases and J 3 bases, with 11 bases left between them. The CDR3 contains 14 residues. The CDR3: CASSIKGRDTEAFF. CDR3 DNA: TGTGCCAGTAGTATTAAGGGGAGGGACACTGAAGCTTTCTTT.

This clone has a handful of counts. The CDR3 sequence is CASSQDKAGDGNQPQHF. As DNA, the CDR3 is TGCGCCAGCAGCCAAGATAAGGCAGGGGACGGCAATCAGCCCCAGCATTTT. The gene calls are TRBV4-1 and TRBJ1-5; TRBD1 might be the D (6 bases). The CDR3 totals 17 residues. Germline lookup yields CDR1 MGHRA and CDR2 YSYEKL. V was clipped by 0 bases and J by 2 bases, with 14 bases between them.

This clone was recorded only once. The chain links TRBV7-6 to TRBJ1-2; 12 bases line up with TRBD1. The CDR3 runs to 15 residues. CDR1 and CDR2 from the germline V gene are SGHVS and FNYEAQ. Trimming at V came to 6 bases and at J to 7 bases, leaving 9 bases not matched to a gene. The CDR3, as DNA: TGTGCCAGCAGATCCCCGGGACAGGGGGCCGGTGGCTACACCTTC. Its translation: CASRSPGQGAGGYTF. Looking up the rest from reference TRBV7-6 and TRBJ1-2 gives the full variable domain: GAGVSQSPRYKVTKRGQDVALRCDPISGHVSLYWYRQALGQGPEFLTYFNYEAQQDKSGLPNDRFSAERPEGSISTLTIQRTEQRDSAMYRCASRSPGQGAGGYTFGSGTRLTVV.

The V gene is TRBV18, the J gene TRBJ1-4; D is possibly TRBD1 (5 bases). Trimming shortened V by 3 bases and J by 5 bases, and 16 bases separated the two germline ends. The CDR3 has 16 amino acids. The germline V gene has CDR1 KGHSH and CDR2 LQKENI. The CDR3 region is CASSPRESTGNEKLFF. CDR3 DNA: TGTGCCAGCTCACCTAGAGAATCTACAGGAAATGAAAAACTGTTTTTT. Using reference TRBV18 and TRBJ1-4 for the parts outside the CDR3, the full variable domain is NAGVMQNPRHLVRRRGQEARLRCSPMKGHSHVYWYRQLPEEGLKFMVYLQKENIIDESGMPKERFSAEFPKEGPSILRIQQVVRGDSAAYFCASSPRESTGNEKLFFGSGTQLSVL.

The V and J genes are TRBV2 and TRBJ1-2; D is undetermined. With 8 bases removed from V and 4 bases from J, the gap between germline ends came to 14 bases. CDR1 is SNHLY, CDR2 FYNNEI, per germline. This CDR3 is 13 amino acids long. As DNA, the CDR3 is TGTGCCAGCCGTCTAGGAGAAGCCTATGGCTACACCTTC. This translates into CASRLGEAYGYTF. Combining the CDR3 with reference TRBV2 and TRBJ1-2 gives the whole variable domain EPEVTQTPSHQVTQMGQEVILRCVPISNHLYFYWYRQILGQKVEFLVSFYNNEISEKSEIFDDQFSVERPDGSNFTLKIRSTKLEDSAMYFCASRLGEAYGYTFGSGTRLTVV.